This T cell receptor beta chain stems from a study of shared clonotypes between healthy human individuals. Study results and limitations: In general, naive subsets displayed greater estimated richness than memory subsets did. Limited genetic and exposure-history diversity came from having few donors.

Comment on this clone: The antigen is unknown.

CD45RO-negative CD8 cells positively selected for CCR7 made up the naive population, which excluded terminally differentiated effector memory CD45RA+ cells. Data came from immunoSEQ multiplex PCR; TCRdb stores just in-frame clones and leaves some out. This table holds hundreds of thousands of clones, nearly 95% found once. V was pared by 6 bases and J by 1 base, with 4 bases of the junction left unmatched. The V gene's germline CDR1 is SGHDN and CDR2 FVKESK. The CDR3 has 15 residues. The source material was naive CD8+ T cells sorted from blood. The TCR sequence derives from a man aged 25-45 years in good health. V gene TRBV14 combines with J gene TRBJ2-4; TRBD1 aligns across 9 bases. The CDR3 region is CASSTGTGAKNIQYF. As DNA, the CDR3 is TGTGCCAGCAGTACCGGGACAGGGGCCAAAAACATTCAGTACTTC.